A single sample gave rise to the 2 T cell receptor beta chains below, sequenced in a study of cytomegalovirus exposure and HLA in healthy donors. Repertoires were generated with immunoSEQ multiplex PCR, while TCRdb's copy carries only in-frame clones and drops some. The table includes 260,000 or so clones, approximately 88% detected once. Sequencing was carried out using PBMCs. These TCRs come from a young woman in good health and CMV-seronegative.

The chain recombines TRBV5-8 with TRBJ2-3, with D unresolved. Trimming cost V 3 bases and J 1 base, with 9 bases left between them. The CDR3 is 14 amino acids. Germline V CDR1 and CDR2: SGHTS, YDEGEE. The CDR3 spells CASSSIGGTDTQYF. The CDR3 DNA sequence: TGTGCCAGCAGCTCGATCGGAGGCACAGATACGCAGTATTTT.

This sequence joins TRBV14 and TRBJ2-7, with 11 positions matching TRBD2. V dropped 5 bases and J dropped 5; count of bases not matched to a gene: 11. The CDR3 length is 16 residues. Germline values: CDR1 SGHDN, CDR2 FVKESK. The DNA of the CDR3 is TGTGCCAGCAGCAGACGTAGCGGGAGGGTCCTAGACGAGCAGTACTTC. Its protein is CASSRRSGRVLDEQYF.